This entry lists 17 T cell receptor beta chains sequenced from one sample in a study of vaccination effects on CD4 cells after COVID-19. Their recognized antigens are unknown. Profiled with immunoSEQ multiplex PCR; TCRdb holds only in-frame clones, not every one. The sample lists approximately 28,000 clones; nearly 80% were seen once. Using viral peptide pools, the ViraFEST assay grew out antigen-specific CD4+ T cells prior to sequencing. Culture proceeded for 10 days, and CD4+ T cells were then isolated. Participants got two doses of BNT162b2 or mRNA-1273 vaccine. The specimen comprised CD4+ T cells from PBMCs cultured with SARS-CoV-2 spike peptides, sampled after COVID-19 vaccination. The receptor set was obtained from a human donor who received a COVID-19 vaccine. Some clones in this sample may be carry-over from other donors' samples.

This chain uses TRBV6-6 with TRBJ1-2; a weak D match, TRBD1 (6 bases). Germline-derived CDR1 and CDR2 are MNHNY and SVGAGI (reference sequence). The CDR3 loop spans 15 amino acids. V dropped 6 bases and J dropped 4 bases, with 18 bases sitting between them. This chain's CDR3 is CASSVIPTGPYGYTF. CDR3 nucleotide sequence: TGTGCCAGCAGCGTAATACCCACAGGGCCCTATGGCTACACCTTC.

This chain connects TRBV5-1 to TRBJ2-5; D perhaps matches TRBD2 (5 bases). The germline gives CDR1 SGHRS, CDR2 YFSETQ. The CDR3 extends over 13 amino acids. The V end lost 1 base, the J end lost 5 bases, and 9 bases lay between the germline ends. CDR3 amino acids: CASSLLREETQYF. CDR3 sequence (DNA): TGCGCCAGCAGCTTGCTAAGGGAGGAGACCCAGTACTTC.

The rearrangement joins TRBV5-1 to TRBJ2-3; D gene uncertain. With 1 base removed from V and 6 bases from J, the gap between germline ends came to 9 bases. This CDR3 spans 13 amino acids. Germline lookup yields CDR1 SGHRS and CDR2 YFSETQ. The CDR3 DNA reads TGCGCCAGCAGCTTGCTTCTCTTTGATACGCAGTATTTT. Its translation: CASSLLLFDTQYF.

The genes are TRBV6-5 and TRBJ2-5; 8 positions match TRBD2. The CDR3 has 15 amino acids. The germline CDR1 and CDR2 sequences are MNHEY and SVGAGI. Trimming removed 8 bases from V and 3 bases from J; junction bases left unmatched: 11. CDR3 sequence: CASQRTGGAEETQYF. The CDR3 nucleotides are TGTGCCAGCCAGAGAACGGGGGGGGCTGAAGAGACCCAGTACTTC.

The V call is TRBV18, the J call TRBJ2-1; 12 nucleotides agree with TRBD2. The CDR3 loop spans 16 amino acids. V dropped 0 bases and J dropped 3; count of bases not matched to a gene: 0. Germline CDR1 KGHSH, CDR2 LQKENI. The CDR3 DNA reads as TGTGCCAGCTCACCACCGGGACTAGCGGGCTACAATGAGCAGTTCTTC. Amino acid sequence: CASSPPGLAGYNEQFF.

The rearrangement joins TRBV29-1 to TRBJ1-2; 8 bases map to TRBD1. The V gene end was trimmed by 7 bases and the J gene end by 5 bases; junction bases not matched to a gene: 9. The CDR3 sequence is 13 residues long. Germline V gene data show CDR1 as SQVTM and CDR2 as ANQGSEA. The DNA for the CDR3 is TGCAGCGGGGGGACAGGCGAACGATATGGCTACACCTTC. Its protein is CSGGTGERYGYTF.

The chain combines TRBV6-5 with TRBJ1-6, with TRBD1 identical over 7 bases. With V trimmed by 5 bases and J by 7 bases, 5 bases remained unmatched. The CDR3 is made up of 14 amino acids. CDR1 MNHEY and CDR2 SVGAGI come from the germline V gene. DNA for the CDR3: TGTGCCAGCAGTCTGGGACAGCTAAATTCACCCCTCCACTTT. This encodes CASSLGQLNSPLHF.

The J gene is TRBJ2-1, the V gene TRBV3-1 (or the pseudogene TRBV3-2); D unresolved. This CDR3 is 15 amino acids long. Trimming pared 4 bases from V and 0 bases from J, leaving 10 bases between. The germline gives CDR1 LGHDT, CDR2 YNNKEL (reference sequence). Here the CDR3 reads CASSLGDSSYNEQFF. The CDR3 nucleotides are TGTGCCAGCAGCCTCGGAGATAGCTCCTACAATGAGCAGTTCTTC.

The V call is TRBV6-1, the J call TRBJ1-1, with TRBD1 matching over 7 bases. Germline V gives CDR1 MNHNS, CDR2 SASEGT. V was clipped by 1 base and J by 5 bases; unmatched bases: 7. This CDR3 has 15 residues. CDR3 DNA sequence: TGTGCCAGCAGTGAAGGCGAGGGGGCTCGGACTGAAGCTTTCTTT. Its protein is CASSEGEGARTEAFF.

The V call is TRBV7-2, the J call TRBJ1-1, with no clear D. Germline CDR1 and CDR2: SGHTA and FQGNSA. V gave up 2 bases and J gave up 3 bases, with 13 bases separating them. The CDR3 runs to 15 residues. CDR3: CASSLSSSSYTEAFF. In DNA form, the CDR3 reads TGTGCCAGCAGCTTATCTTCTAGCAGTTACACTGAAGCTTTCTTT.

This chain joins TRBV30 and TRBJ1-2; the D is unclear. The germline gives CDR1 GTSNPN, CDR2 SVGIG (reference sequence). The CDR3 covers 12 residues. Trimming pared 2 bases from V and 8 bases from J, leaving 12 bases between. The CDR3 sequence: CAWSPGNRGYTF. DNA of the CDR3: TGTGCCTGGAGTCCCGGGAACCGGGGCTACACCTTC.

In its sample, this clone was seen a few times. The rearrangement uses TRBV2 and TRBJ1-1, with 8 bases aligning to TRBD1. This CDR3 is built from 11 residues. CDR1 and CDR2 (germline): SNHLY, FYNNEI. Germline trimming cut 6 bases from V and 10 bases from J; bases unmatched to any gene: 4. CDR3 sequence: CASSPRGRAFF. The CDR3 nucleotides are TGTGCCAGCAGCCCCAGGGGGCGAGCTTTCTTT.

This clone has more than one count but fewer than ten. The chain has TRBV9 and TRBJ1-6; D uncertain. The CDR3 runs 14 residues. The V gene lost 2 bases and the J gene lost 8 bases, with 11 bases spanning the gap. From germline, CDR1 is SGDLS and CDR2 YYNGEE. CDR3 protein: CASSVDGVYSPLHF. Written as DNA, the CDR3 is TGTGCCAGCAGCGTGGACGGGGTTTATTCACCCCTCCACTTT.

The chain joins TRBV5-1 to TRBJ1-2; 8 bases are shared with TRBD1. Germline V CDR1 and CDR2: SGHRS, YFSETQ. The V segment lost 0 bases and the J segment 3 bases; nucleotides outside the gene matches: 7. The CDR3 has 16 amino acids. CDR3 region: CASSLGGAGGDYGYTF. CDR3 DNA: TGCGCCAGCAGCTTGGGCGGGGCAGGGGGCGACTATGGCTACACCTTC.

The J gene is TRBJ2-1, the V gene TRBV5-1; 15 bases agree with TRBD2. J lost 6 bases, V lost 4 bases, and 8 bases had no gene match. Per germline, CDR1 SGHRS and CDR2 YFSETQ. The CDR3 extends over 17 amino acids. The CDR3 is CASSPGLAGGLGNEQFF. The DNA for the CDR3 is TGCGCCAGCAGCCCCGGACTAGCGGGGGGGCTCGGCAATGAGCAGTTCTTC.

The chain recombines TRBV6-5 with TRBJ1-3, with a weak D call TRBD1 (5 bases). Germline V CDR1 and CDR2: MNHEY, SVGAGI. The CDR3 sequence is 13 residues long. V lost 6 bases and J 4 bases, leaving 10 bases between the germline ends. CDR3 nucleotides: TGTGCCAGCAGCCAGGGTAGAGGAAACACCATATATTTT. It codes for CASSQGRGNTIYF.

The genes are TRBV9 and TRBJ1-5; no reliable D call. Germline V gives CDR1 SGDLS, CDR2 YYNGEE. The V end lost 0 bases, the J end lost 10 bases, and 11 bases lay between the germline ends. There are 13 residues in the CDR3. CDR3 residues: CASSVDYSTPQHF. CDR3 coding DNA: TGTGCCAGCAGCGTAGATTACAGCACCCCCCAGCATTTT. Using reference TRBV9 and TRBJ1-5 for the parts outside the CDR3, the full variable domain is DSGVTQTPKHLITATGQRVTLRCSPRSGDLSVYWYQQSLDQGLQFLIQYYNGEERAKGNILERFSAQQFPDLHSELNLSSLELGDSALYFCASSVDYSTPQHFGDGTRLSIL.